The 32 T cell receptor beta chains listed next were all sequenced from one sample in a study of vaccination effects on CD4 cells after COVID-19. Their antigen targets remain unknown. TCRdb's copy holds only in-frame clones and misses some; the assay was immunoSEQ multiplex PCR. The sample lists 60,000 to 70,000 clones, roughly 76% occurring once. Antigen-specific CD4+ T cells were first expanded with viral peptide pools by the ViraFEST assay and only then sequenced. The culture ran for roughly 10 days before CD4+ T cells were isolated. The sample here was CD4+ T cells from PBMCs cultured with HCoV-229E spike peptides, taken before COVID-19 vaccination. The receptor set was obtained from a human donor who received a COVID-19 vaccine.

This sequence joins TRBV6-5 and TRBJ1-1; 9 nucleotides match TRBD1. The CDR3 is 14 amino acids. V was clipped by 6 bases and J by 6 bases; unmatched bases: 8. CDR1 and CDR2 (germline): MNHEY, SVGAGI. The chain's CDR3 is CASRKTGGASEAFF. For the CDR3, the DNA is TGTGCCAGCAGGAAAACAGGGGGCGCGTCTGAAGCTTTCTTT.

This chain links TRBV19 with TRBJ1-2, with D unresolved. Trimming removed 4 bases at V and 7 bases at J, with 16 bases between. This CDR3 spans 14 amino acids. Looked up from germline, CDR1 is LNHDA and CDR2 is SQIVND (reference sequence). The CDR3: CASSTPTKRRGYTF. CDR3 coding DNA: TGTGCCAGTAGTACCCCGACGAAGCGACGTGGCTACACCTTC. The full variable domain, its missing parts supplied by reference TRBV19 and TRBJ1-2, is DGGITQSPKYLFRKEGQNVTLSCEQNLNHDAMYWYRQDPGQGLRLIYYSQIVNDFQKGDIAEGYSVSREKKESFPLTVTSAQKNPTAFYLCASSTPTKRRGYTFGSGTRLTVV.

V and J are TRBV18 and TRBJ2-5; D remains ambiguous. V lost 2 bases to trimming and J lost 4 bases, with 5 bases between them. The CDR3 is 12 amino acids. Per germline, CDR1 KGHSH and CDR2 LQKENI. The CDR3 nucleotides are TGTGCCAGCTCACCAGGGGTAGAGACCCAGTACTTC. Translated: CASSPGVETQYF.

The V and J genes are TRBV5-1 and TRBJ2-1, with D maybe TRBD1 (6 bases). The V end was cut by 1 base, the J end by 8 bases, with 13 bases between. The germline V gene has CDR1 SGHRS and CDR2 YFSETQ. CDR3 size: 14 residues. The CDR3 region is CASSLIYREDEQFF. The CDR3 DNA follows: TGCGCCAGCAGCTTGATTTACAGGGAAGATGAGCAGTTCTTC.

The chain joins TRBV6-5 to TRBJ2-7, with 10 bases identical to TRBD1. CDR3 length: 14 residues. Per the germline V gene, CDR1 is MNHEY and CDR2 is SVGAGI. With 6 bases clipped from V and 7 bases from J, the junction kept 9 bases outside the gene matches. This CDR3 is CASRRDRGPWEQYV. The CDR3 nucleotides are TGTGCCAGCAGACGGGACAGGGGTCCGTGGGAGCAGTACGTC.

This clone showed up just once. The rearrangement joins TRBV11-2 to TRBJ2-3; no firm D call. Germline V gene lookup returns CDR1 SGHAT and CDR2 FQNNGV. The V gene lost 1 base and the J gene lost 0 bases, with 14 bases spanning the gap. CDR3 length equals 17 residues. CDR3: CASSLGAAGMSTDTQYF. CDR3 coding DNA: TGTGCCAGCAGCTTAGGGGCGGCAGGTATGAGCACAGATACGCAGTATTTT.

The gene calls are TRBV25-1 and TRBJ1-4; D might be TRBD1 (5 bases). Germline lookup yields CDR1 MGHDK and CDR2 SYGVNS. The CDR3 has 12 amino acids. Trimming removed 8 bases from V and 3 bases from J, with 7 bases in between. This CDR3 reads CASGGSNEKLFF. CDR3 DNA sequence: TGTGCCAGCGGGGGGTCTAATGAAAAACTGTTTTTT.

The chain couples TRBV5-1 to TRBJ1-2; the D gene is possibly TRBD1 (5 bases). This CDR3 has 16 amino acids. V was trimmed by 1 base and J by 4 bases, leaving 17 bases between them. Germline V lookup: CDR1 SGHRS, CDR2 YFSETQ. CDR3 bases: TGCGCCAGCAGCTTGAGGGGTTCCAAGGAGGGCTATGGCTACACCTTC. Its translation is CASSLRGSKEGYGYTF.

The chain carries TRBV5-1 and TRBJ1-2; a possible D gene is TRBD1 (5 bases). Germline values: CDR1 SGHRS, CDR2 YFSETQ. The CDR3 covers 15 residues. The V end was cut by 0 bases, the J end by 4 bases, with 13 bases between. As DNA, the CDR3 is TGCGCCAGCAGCTTGGACGGGGGGGTTAGCTATGGCTACACCTTC. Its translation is CASSLDGGVSYGYTF.

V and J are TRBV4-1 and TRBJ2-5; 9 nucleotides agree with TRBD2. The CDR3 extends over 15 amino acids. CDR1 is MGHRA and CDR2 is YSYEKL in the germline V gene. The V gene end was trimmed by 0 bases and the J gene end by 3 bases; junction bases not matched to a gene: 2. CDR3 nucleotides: TGCGCCAGCAGCCAAGATTTAGCGGGGGAAGAGACCCAGTACTTC. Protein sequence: CASSQDLAGEETQYF.

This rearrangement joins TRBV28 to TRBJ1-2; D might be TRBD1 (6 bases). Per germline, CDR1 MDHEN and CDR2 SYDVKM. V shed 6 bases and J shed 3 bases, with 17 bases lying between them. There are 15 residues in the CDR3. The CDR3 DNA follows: TGTGCCAGCAGCCGTTGGGGGGCTCTTGACTATGGCTACACCTTC. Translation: CASSRWGALDYGYTF.

CDR3: CASSLSGGAFAEAFF. The CDR3 DNA follows: TGTGCCAGCAGTTTATCGGGGGGCGCGTTCGCTGAAGCTTTCTTT. J is TRBJ1-1 and V is TRBV28, with D possibly being TRBD1 (6 bases). The CDR3 loop spans 15 amino acids. V was trimmed by 1 base and J by 6 bases, leaving 15 bases between them. Germline CDR1 reads MDHEN; CDR2 reads SYDVKM.

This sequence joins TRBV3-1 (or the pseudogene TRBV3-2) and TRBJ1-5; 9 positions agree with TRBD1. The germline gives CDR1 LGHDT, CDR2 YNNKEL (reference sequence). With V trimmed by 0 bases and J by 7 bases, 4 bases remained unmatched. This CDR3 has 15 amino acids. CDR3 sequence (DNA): TGTGCCAGCAGCCAAGAGACAGGGGGGAACCAGCCCCAGCATTTT. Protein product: CASSQETGGNQPQHF.

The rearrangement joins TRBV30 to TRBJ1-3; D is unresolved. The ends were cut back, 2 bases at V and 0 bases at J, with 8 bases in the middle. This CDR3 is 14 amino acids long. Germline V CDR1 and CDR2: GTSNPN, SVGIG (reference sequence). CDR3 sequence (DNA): TGTGCCTGGAGTAGAGGTACCTCTGGAAACACCATATATTTT. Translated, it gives CAWSRGTSGNTIYF.

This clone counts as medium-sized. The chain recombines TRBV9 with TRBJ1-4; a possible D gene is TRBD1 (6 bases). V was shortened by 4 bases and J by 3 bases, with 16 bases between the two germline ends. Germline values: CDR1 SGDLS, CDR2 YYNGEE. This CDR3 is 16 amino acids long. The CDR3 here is CASSPEGGISNEKLFF. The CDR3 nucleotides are TGTGCCAGCAGCCCCGAGGGGGGGATATCTAATGAAAAACTGTTTTTT.

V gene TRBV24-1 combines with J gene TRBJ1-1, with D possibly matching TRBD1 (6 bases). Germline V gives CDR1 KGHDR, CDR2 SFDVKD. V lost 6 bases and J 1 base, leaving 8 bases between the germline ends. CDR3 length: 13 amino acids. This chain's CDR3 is CATSHRENTEAFF. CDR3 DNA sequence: TGTGCCACCAGTCACAGGGAGAACACTGAAGCTTTCTTT.

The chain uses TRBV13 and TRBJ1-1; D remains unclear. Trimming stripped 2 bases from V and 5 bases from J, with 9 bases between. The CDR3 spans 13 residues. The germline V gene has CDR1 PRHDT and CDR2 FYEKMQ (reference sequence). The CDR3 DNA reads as TGTGCCAGCAGCTTAAGGGAAGGTACTGAAGCTTTCTTT. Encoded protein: CASSLREGTEAFF. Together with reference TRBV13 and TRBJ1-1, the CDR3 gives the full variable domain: AAGVIQSPRHLIKEKRETATLKCYPIPRHDTVYWYQQGPGQDPQFLISFYEKMQSDKGSIPDRFSAQQFSDYHSELNMSSLELGDSALYFCASSLREGTEAFFGQGTRLTVV.

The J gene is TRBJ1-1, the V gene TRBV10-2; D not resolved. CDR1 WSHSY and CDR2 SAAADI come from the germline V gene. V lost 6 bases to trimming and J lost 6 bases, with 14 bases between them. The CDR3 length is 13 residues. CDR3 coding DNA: TGCGCCAGCAGAAAGGACCTACCGGCTGAAGCTTTCTTT. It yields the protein CASRKDLPAEAFF.

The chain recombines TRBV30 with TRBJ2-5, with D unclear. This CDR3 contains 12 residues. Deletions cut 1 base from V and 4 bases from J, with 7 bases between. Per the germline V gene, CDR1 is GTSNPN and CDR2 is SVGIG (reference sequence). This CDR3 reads CAWSALGETQYF. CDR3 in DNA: TGTGCCTGGAGTGCCCTCGGAGAGACCCAGTACTTC.

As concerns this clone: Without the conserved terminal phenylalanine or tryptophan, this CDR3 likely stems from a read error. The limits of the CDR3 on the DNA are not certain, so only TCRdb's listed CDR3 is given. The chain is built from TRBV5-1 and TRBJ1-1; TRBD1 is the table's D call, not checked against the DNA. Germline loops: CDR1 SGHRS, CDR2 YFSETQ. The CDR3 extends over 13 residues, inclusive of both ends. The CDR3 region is CASRMDRLYMGLV.

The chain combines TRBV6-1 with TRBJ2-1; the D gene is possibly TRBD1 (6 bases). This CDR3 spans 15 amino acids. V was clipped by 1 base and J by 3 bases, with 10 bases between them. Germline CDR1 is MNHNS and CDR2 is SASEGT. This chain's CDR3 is CASSEGGTNYNEQFF. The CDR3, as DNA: TGTGCCAGCAGTGAAGGAGGGACAAACTACAATGAGCAGTTCTTC.

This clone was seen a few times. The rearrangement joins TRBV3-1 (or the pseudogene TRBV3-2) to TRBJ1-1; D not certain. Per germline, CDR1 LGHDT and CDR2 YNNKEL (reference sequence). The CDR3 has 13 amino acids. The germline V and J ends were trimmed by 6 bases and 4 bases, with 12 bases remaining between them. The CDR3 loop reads CASSMARGTEAFF. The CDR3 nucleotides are TGTGCCAGCAGTATGGCCCGGGGCACTGAAGCTTTCTTT.

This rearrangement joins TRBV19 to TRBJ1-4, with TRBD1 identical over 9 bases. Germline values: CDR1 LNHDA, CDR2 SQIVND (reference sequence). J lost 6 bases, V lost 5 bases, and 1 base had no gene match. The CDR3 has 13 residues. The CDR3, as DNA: TGTGCCAGTAGTTGGGACAGGGATGAAAAACTGTTTTTT. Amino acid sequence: CASSWDRDEKLFF.

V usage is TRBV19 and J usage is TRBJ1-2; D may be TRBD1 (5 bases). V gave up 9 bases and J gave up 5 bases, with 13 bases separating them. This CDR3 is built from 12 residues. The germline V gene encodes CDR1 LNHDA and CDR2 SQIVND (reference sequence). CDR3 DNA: TGTGCCAGCCTCGACAGTGGGTATGGCTACACCTTC. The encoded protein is CASLDSGYGYTF.

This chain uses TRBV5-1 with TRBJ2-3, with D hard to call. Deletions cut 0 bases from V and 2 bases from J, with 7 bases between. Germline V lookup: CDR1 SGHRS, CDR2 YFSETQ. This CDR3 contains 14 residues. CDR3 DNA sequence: TGCGCCAGCAGCTTGGGGGCCTTCACAGATACGCAGTATTTT. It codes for CASSLGAFTDTQYF.

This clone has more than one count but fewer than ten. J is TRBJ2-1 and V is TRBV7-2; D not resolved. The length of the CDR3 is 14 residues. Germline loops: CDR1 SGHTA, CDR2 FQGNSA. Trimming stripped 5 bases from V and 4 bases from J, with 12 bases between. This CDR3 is CASSPATEYNEQFF. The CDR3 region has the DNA TGTGCCAGCAGCCCGGCGACGGAATACAATGAGCAGTTCTTC.

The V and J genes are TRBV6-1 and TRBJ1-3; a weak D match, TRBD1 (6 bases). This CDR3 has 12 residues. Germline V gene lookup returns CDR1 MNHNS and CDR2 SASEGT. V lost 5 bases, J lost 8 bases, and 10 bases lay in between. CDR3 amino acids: CASSNRADTIYF. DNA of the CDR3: TGTGCCAGCAGTAACAGGGCAGACACCATATATTTT.

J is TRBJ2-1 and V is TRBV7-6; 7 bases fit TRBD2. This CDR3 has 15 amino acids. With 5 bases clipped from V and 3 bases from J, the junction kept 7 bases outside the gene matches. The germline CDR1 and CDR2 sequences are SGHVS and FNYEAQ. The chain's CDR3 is CASSRSGGGYNEQFF. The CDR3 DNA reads TGTGCCAGCAGCCGGTCGGGGGGAGGCTACAATGAGCAGTTCTTC.

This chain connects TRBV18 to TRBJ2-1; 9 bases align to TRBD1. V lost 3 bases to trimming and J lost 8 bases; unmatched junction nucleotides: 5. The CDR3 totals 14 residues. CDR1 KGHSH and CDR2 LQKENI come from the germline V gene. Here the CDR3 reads CASSPGTGIDEQFF. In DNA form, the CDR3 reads TGTGCCAGCTCACCTGGGACAGGGATCGATGAGCAGTTCTTC.

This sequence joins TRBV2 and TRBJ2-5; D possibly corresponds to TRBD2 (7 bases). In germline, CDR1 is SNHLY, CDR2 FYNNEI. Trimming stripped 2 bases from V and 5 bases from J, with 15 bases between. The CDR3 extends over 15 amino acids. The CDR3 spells CASSEFKGGLETQYF. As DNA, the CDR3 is TGTGCCAGCAGTGAATTTAAGGGGGGGTTGGAGACCCAGTACTTC. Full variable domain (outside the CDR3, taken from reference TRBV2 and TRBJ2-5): EPEVTQTPSHQVTQMGQEVILRCVPISNHLYFYWYRQILGQKVEFLVSFYNNEISEKSEIFDDQFSVERPDGSNFTLKIRSTKLEDSAMYFCASSEFKGGLETQYFGPGTRLLVL.

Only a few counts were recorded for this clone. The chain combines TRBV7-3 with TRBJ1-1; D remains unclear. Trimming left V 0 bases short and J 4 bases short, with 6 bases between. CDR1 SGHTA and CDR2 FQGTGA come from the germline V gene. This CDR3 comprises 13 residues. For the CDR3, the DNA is TGTGCCAGCAGCTTAACGGAAGCCACTGAAGCTTTCTTT. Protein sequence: CASSLTEATEAFF. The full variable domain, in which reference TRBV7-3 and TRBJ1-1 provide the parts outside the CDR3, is GAGVSQTPSNKVTEKGKYVELRCDPISGHTALYWYRQSLGQGPEFLIYFQGTGAADDSGLPNDRFFAVRPEGSVSTLKIQRTERGDSAVYLCASSLTEATEAFFGQGTRLTVV.

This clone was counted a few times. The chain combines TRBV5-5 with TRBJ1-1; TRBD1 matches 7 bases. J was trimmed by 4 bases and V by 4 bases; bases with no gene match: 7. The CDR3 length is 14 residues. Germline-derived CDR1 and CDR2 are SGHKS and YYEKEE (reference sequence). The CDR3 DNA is TGTGCCAGCAGCGGCGACAGGGATGGCACTGAAGCTTTCTTT. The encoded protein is CASSGDRDGTEAFF.